This paragraph covers one TCR beta chain sequence. This entry belongs to a study of T cells after yellow fever vaccination. V dropped 4 bases and J dropped 8; count of bases not matched to a gene: 9. The V gene's germline CDR1 is SEHNR and CDR2 FQNEAQ (reference sequence). The CDR3 contains 15 residues. Each CDR3 protein is one row after TCRdb ran MiXCR on the 5' RACE reads. Found here are approximately 150,000 distinct CDR3 sequences, about 6% of them singletons; the top ten hold about 2.7%. The chain uses TRBV7-9 and TRBJ2-3, with 10 bases lining up with TRBD1. The sequence derives from a man younger than 35 who received the YFV17D yellow fever vaccine. The sequenced sample was CD4+ T cells sorted from PBMCs, obtained on the day of the first yellow fever vaccination. The CDR3 here is CASSSDRGPIGTQYF. CDR3 nucleotide sequence: TGTGCCAGCAGCTCCGACAGGGGGCCCATTGGTACGCAGTATTTT.